The 3 T cell receptor beta chains listed next were all sequenced from one sample in a study of blood T cells in healthy people across ages. Then a second PCR, running roughly 7 to 11 cycles, was carried out with a sample-barcoded 5' primer and a J-beta primer mix. Each CDR3 protein gets one entry after TCRdb re-called the 5' RACE reads with MiXCR. The sample records more than 650,000 distinct CDR3 sequences, about 55% being singletons. Sequencing was performed on blood. These receptors all come from a man older than 75 in good health.

Remarks on this clonotype: Germline and junction disagree at one end, which may indicate a read error. The chain joins TRBV5-1 to TRBJ2-5, with D unresolved. The CDR3 is 14 residues long. Germline-derived CDR1 and CDR2 are SGHRS and YFSETQ. As DNA, the CDR3 is TGCGCCAGCAGGCCAACCTCGTACCAAGAGGCCCAGTACTTC. Translated, it gives CASRPTSYQEAQYF.

The genes are TRBV3-1 and TRBJ2-7; 13 nucleotides match TRBD2. Trimming took 0 bases from V and 7 from J; bases not matched to a gene: 12. Per the germline V gene, CDR1 is LGHDT and CDR2 is YNNKEL (reference sequence). This CDR3 has 18 residues. The CDR3 DNA reads as TGTGCCAGCAGCCAAGAAGGACTAGCGGGAGTCTCCCTGGGGGAGCAGTACTTC. Translating it yields CASSQEGLAGVSLGEQYF.

The genes are TRBV10-3 and TRBJ2-3; D possibly uses TRBD1 or TRBD2 (5 bases each). Trimming shortened V by 8 bases and J by 4 bases, and 13 bases separated the two germline ends. The germline V gene encodes CDR1 ENHRY and CDR2 SYGVKD. The CDR3 spans 13 residues. CDR3 sequence (DNA): TGTGCCATCTCAGGGAGAGTGCCAGATACGCAGTATTTT. It is translated as CAISGRVPDTQYF.